This T cell receptor beta chain derives from a study of T cells in Graves' hyperthyroidism and ophthalmopathy. Patients were excluded because of uncontrolled infection, other autoimmune disease, pregnancy or lactation. Study results and limitations: From stable hyperthyroidism, ophthalmopathy was set apart by a 13 V-J model.

This clonotype was recorded at least ten times. The target antigen is unknown. There were TCR beta CDR3 regions amplified from RNA transcripts. First-round RT-PCR targeting the TCR CDR3 was performed with the HTBI primer set. TCRdb re-called the multiplex PCR reads with MiXCR, one entry per CDR3 protein. The sample yields almost 600,000 distinct CDR3 sequences, around 45% seen once. The CDR3 is 15 residues long. With V trimmed by 4 bases and J by 4 bases, 10 bases remained unmatched. Germline CDR1 reads LNHNV; CDR2 reads YYDKDF (reference sequence). V is TRBV15 and J is TRBJ2-7, with 7 nucleotides matching TRBD2. Source material: peripheral blood or thyroid tissue (not recorded which). The TCR sequence derives from a young woman with Graves' hyperthyroidism. The CDR3 DNA follows: TGTGCCACCAGCAAGGCGGCGGGAGTGGTGTACGAGCAGTACTTC. Translation: CATSKAAGVVYEQYF.